Sequencing of this T cell receptor (beta chain) was carried out in a study of neurological immune-mediated disorders. Regarding the study as a whole: None of the features examined (clinical or MRI) was associated with the multiple sclerosis repertoire cluster.

This clonotype was seen many times. What it binds is not known. This CDR3 has 13 residues. V dropped 7 bases and J dropped 6 bases, with 15 bases sitting between them. The V gene's germline CDR1 is WSHSY and CDR2 SAAADI. Every sequencing run gave over 170 million TCR-beta sequences, taken from 15-18 subjects. Using its own MiXCR run on the 5' RACE reads, TCRdb lists one record per CDR3 protein. The data contain approximately 60,000 distinct CDR3 sequences, more than 3.5% of them singletons. The sequence was collected from a man between 45 and 60 years old with multiple sclerosis. This chain uses TRBV10-2 with TRBJ1-2, with D tentatively TRBD1 (5 bases). Sequencing input: PBMCs. The CDR3 DNA reads as TGCGCCAGCACTCGAACTGCGGGGGATGGCTACACCTTC. This translates into CASTRTAGDGYTF.